Following are 24 T cell receptor beta chains from one sample sequenced in a study of type 1 regulatory T cells (dated by TCRdb to 2020 to 2023). Sequencer: Illumina MiSeq. TCRdb handled the public reads itself, with Q25 trimming in fastp and clone calling in MiXCR, and kept productive beta chains. For every CDR3 protein sequence, its rows merge into one entry that carries the most common genes and DNA. This sample lists about 18,000 distinct CDR3 sequences; about a tenth were detected once. The top ten constitute over 2.5% of the sample. The sample comprised CD4+ T cells, either the whole sample or a sorted fraction (not recorded which). Source of these receptors: a human donor in good health.

This clonotype is termed medium-sized (0.01 to 0.1%). This chain uses TRBV15 with TRBJ1-5; D unclear. Trimming took 9 bases from V and 0 from J, leaving 6 bases between them. The CDR3 runs 12 residues. Germline V lookup: CDR1 LNHNV, CDR2 YYDKDF (reference sequence). The CDR3 bases are TGTGCCACGAGATATAGCAATCAGCCCCAGCATTTT. Amino acids: CATRYSNQPQHF.

This clonotype was seen only a few times. V usage is TRBV4-3 and J usage is TRBJ2-2, with TRBD2 as a possible D gene (5 bases). This CDR3 is built from 15 residues. Germline V CDR1 and CDR2: LGHNA, YSLEER. With 1 base removed from V and 8 bases from J, the gap between germline ends came to 14 bases. CDR3 amino acids: CASSQGGRMEGELFF. In nucleotides, the CDR3 is TGCGCCAGCAGCCAAGGCGGGCGAATGGAAGGGGAGCTGTTTTTT.

Many counts were recorded for this clonotype. V gene TRBV7-3 combines with J gene TRBJ1-2; no firm D call. The CDR3 has 13 residues. Trimming removed 1 base at V and 7 bases at J, with 10 bases between. Germline loops: CDR1 SGHTA, CDR2 FQGTGA. The CDR3 nucleotides are TGTGCCAGCAGCTTAAACTTTCTCGGTGGCTACACCTTC. It yields the protein CASSLNFLGGYTF.

This clonotype turned up a few times. The chain couples TRBV5-1 to TRBJ2-4, with D unclear. The germline CDR1 and CDR2 sequences are SGHRS and YFSETQ. V was clipped by 0 bases and J by 0 bases, with 7 bases between them. The CDR3 is 15 amino acids. CDR3 DNA: TGCGCCAGCAGCTTGGGGCCGTTAGCCAAAAACATTCAGTACTTC. Translation gives CASSLGPLAKNIQYF.

This clonotype ranks as medium-sized. The chain links TRBV6-5 to TRBJ2-7; TRBD1 matches 8 bases. The junction had 5 bases not matched to a gene; V was cut back by 4 bases and J by 3 bases. This CDR3 contains 14 residues. Germline values: CDR1 MNHEY, CDR2 SVGAGI. The CDR3 nucleotides are TGTGCCAGCAGTTTGACAGGGGAAATCTACGAGCAGTACTTC. Amino acids: CASSLTGEIYEQYF.

Concerning this clonotype: A much more abundant neighbour one base away suggests this may be a read error. V gene TRBV3-1 combines with J gene TRBJ2-1; 8 bases map to TRBD2. The CDR3 extends over 15 amino acids. The J segment lost 7 bases and the V segment lost 2 bases, leaving 7 bases of the junction unmatched. Germline V gene sequence: CDR1 LGHDT, CDR2 YNNKEL (reference sequence). DNA of the CDR3: TGTGCCAGCAGCCAATGGAGCGGGAGTATAAATGAGCAGTTCTTC. This sequence encodes CASSQWSGSINEQFF.

This clonotype rates as medium-sized (0.01 to 0.1%). The chain uses TRBV20-1 and TRBJ2-1; D remains unclear. V lost 6 bases to trimming and J lost 4 bases, with 7 bases between them. This CDR3 comprises 11 residues. Germline assignment: CDR1 DFQATT and CDR2 SNEGSKA (reference sequence). The CDR3 bases are TGCAGTGCCCCCGGTTACAATGAGCAGTTCTTC. Its protein product is CSAPGYNEQFF.

The V gene is TRBV7-2, the J gene TRBJ2-7; 7 nucleotides align to TRBD2. The J segment lost 3 bases and the V segment lost 5 bases, leaving 13 bases of the junction unmatched. Germline V gene sequence: CDR1 SGHTA, CDR2 FQGNSA. This CDR3 has 16 amino acids. CDR3 sequence (DNA): TGTGCCAGCAGCGAAAGATGGCGGGAGCCCGGCTACGAGCAGTACTTC. Translated, it gives CASSERWREPGYEQYF. Filled out from reference TRBV7-2 and TRBJ2-7, the complete variable domain reads GAGVSQSPSNKVTEKGKDVELRCDPISGHTALYWYRQSLGQGLEFLIYFQGNSAPDKSGLPSDRFSAERTGGSVSTLTIQRTQQEDSAVYLCASSERWREPGYEQYFGPGTRLTVT.

This clonotype is judged medium-sized. The V call is TRBV27, the J call TRBJ1-2; 9 nucleotides agree with TRBD1. V shed 5 bases, J shed 7 bases, and the junction held 11 bases outside the gene matches. The germline V gene encodes CDR1 MNHEY and CDR2 SMNVEV (reference sequence). CDR3 size: 15 residues. CDR3 sequence: CASSTTRQGVTGYTF. DNA for the CDR3: TGTGCCAGCAGTACGACTCGACAGGGGGTGACTGGCTACACCTTC.

This clonotype showed up just a few times. The chain carries TRBV28 and TRBJ2-2; D not resolved. The germline V gene has CDR1 MDHEN and CDR2 SYDVKM. This CDR3 spans 15 amino acids. V lost 4 bases and J lost 6, with 15 bases in between. Here the CDR3 DNA reads TGTGCCAGCAGTTCCCCGGAAACCCTCTCCGGGGAGCTGTTTTTT. Amino acid sequence: CASSSPETLSGELFF.

The J gene is TRBJ2-1, the V gene TRBV28; tentatively, D is TRBD2 (5 bases). The CDR3 extends over 13 amino acids. Trimming removed 10 bases at V and 8 bases at J, with 18 bases between. Germline values: CDR1 MDHEN, CDR2 SYDVKM. CDR3 coding DNA: TGTGCCATCTACCGGGGAAACGGCCATGAGCAGTTCTTC. Translated, it gives CAIYRGNGHEQFF.

This clonotype was observed a few times. V is TRBV7-8 and J is TRBJ2-4; 8 positions match TRBD2. The germline V gene encodes CDR1 SGHVS and CDR2 FQNEAQ. The length of the CDR3 is 15 residues. V lost 0 bases, J lost 6 bases, and 4 bases stayed unmatched. Here the CDR3 DNA reads TGTGCCAGCAGCTTAGCGCGGCTAGCGGGAAACATTCAGTACTTC. Its protein product is CASSLARLAGNIQYF.

The CDR3 DNA is TGTGCCTCGAACTCGTATGGCTACACCTTC. It codes for CASNSYGYTF. The chain uses TRBV19 and TRBJ1-2; no reliable D call. The V gene lost 11 bases and the J gene lost 5 bases, with 9 bases spanning the gap. Germline assignment: CDR1 LNHDA and CDR2 SQIVND (reference sequence). The CDR3 is 10 amino acids. Supplemented by reference TRBV19 and TRBJ1-2, the full variable domain reads DGGITQSPKYLFRKEGQNVTLSCEQNLNHDAMYWYRQDPGQGLRLIYYSQIVNDFQKGDIAEGYSVSREKKESFPLTVTSAQKNPTAFYLCASNSYGYTFGSGTRLTVV.

The chain uses TRBV6-2 or TRBV6-3 and TRBJ2-1; a possible D gene is TRBD1 (6 bases). Trimming took 0 bases from V and 6 from J, leaving 12 bases between them. The germline V gene has CDR1 MNHEY and CDR2 SVGEGT. There are 15 residues in the CDR3. The CDR3 loop is CASSYSKGGSNEQFF. The CDR3 DNA follows: TGTGCCAGCAGTTACTCGAAAGGGGGAAGCAATGAGCAGTTCTTC.

Ten or more counts support this clonotype. The chain is built from TRBV9 and TRBJ2-5; D may be TRBD1 or TRBD2 (5 bases each). The germline gives CDR1 SGDLS, CDR2 YYNGEE. This CDR3 spans 14 amino acids. Trimming stripped 0 bases from V and 2 bases from J, with 8 bases between. The CDR3 protein is CASSVGEGQETQYF. The CDR3 DNA reads as TGTGCCAGCAGCGTAGGAGAGGGGCAAGAGACCCAGTACTTC.

CDR3 loop: CSVRTSGQPTDTQYF. The CDR3 DNA is TGCAGCGTCCGGACTAGCGGGCAACCCACAGATACGCAGTATTTT. The rearrangement links TRBV29-1 to TRBJ2-3; 11 nucleotides line up with TRBD2. Trimming took 6 bases from V and 2 from J; bases not matched to a gene: 7. Germline loops: CDR1 SQVTM, CDR2 ANQGSEA. CDR3 length: 15 residues.

The V and J genes are TRBV7-3 and TRBJ2-2; maybe TRBD2 (7 bases). The CDR3 spans 15 residues. Germline loops: CDR1 SGHTA, CDR2 FQGTGA. V was cut by 5 bases and J by 2 bases, with 12 bases left in between. The CDR3 DNA is TGTGCCAGCAGCATAGGGGGGGCTAACACCGGGGAGCTGTTTTTT. This translates into CASSIGGANTGELFF. The entire variable domain, with the rest obtained from reference TRBV7-3 and TRBJ2-2, is as follows: GAGVSQTPSNKVTEKGKYVELRCDPISGHTALYWYRQSLGQGPEFLIYFQGTGAADDSGLPNDRFFAVRPEGSVSTLKIQRTERGDSAVYLCASSIGGANTGELFFGEGSRLTVL.

The chain links TRBV7-2 to TRBJ2-4; no definite D call. Trimming left V 3 bases short and J 2 bases short, with 17 bases between. The CDR3 has 17 amino acids. Germline V CDR1 and CDR2: SGHTA, FQGNSA. This CDR3 reads CASSLVPNLGTKNIQYF. As DNA, the CDR3 is TGTGCCAGCAGCTTGGTGCCGAACCTCGGAACCAAAAACATTCAGTACTTC.

V gene TRBV6-5 combines with J gene TRBJ1-4, with a possible D match to TRBD1 (6 bases). The V gene's germline CDR1 is MNHEY and CDR2 SVGAGI. This CDR3 is 16 amino acids long. V was trimmed by 2 bases and J by 8 bases, leaving 18 bases between them. CDR3: CASSYTPDRLGEKLFF. CDR3 nucleotide sequence: TGTGCCAGCAGTTACACTCCCGACAGGCTTGGGGAAAAACTGTTTTTT.

This clonotype was recorded at least ten times. V and J are TRBV20-1 and TRBJ2-3; tentative D call: TRBD2 (6 bases). The CDR3 length is 17 residues. CDR1 and CDR2 (germline): DFQATT, SNEGSKA (reference sequence). V was pared by 3 bases and J by 1 base, with 20 bases between. The CDR3 loop reads CSASGGWAGLGTDTQYF. The DNA of the CDR3 is TGCAGTGCTAGCGGGGGTTGGGCGGGCCTGGGCACAGATACGCAGTATTTT.

This clonotype was found many times. J is TRBJ2-7 and V is TRBV12-3 or TRBV12-4; 9 positions match TRBD1. There are 14 residues in the CDR3. V dropped 5 bases and J dropped 3; count of bases not matched to a gene: 5. DNA of the CDR3: TGTGCCAGCAGTATCGCGACAGGGGGCTACGAGCAGTACTTC. Protein: CASSIATGGYEQYF.

V usage is TRBV5-1 and J usage is TRBJ2-5; the D gene is possibly TRBD2 (5 bases). The germline V gene has CDR1 SGHRS and CDR2 YFSETQ. CDR3 length: 13 residues. V shed 1 base and J shed 5 bases, with 9 bases lying between them. Here the CDR3 reads CASSLYRGETQYF. The CDR3 DNA follows: TGCGCCAGCAGCTTGTACCGAGGGGAGACCCAGTACTTC.

This clonotype was found many times. The chain joins TRBV29-1 to TRBJ1-2; no reliable D call. Germline-derived CDR1 and CDR2 are SQVTM and ANQGSEA. The CDR3 loop spans 12 amino acids. The ends were cut back, 6 bases at V and 3 bases at J, with 11 bases in the middle. CDR3 coding DNA: TGCAGCGTAGTTAGGGTGGACTATGGCTACACCTTC. Its protein is CSVVRVDYGYTF.

Judged by abundance, this clonotype is medium-sized. The chain is built from TRBV9 and TRBJ1-5; D is perhaps TRBD1 (6 bases). The germline CDR1 and CDR2 sequences are SGDLS and YYNGEE. The CDR3 totals 14 residues. V was cut by 4 bases and J by 8 bases, with 16 bases left in between. The CDR3 DNA reads as TGTGCCAGCAGCCCCACGGAGGGGGGAGAGCCCCAGCATTTT. Protein sequence: CASSPTEGGEPQHF.